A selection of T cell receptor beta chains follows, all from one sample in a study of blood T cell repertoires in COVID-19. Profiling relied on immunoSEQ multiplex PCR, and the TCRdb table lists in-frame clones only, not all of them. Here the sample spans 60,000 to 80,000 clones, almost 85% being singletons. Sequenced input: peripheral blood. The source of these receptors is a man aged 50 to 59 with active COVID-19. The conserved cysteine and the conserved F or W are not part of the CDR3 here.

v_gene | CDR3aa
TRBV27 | ASSFATGGATEAF
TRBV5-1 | ASSLEQGTGPVAQY
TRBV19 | ASSIAGRAITEAF
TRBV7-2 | ASSLVPGIQEKLF
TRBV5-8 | ASSYYRGRGNQPQH
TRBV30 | AWSPGGAAYNSPLH
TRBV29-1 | SVEGAGGVEQY
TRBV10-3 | AISQGLAGTGELF
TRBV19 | ASSMGGTSTDTQY
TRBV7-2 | ASSIRGRRDSPLH
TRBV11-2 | ASSLDVGLPTNEKLF
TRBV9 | ASSGGLAGPVDEQF
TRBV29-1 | SVGAGGVVNEQF
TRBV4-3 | ASRSEVSHPDGELF
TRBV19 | ASSRTSGYYNEQF
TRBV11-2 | ASSLDTQFKLF
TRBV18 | ASSQTTGTNTEAF
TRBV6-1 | ASSEGAPWGTKNIQY
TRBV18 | ASSPGQGGYDEQF
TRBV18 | ASSPIGVTGGTEAF
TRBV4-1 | ASSRIGADTEAF
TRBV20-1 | SAERVNEQF
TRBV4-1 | ASSQDRVPGELF
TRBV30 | AWSVRWTSGGAARGN
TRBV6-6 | AGTHGRGTEAF
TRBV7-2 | ASSRTRSGQGWETQY
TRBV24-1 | APTGGRNTEAF
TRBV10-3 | ATLGQETSGGYT
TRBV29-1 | SVDPSGFQETQY
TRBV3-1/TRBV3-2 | ATHCPGGGYSNQPQH
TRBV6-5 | ASSSLGRGYPDTQY
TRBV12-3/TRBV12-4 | ASSLDGHQPQH
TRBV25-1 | ASSEGGLADYEQY
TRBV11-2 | ASSSSPGEGAKLF
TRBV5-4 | ASSLVTGAAYEQY
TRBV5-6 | ASSLAELAGVEQF
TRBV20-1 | SARDQTVH
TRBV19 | ASSIRGGGTEAF
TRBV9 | ASSPPVGRTQY
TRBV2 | ASRGGTGGHQPQH